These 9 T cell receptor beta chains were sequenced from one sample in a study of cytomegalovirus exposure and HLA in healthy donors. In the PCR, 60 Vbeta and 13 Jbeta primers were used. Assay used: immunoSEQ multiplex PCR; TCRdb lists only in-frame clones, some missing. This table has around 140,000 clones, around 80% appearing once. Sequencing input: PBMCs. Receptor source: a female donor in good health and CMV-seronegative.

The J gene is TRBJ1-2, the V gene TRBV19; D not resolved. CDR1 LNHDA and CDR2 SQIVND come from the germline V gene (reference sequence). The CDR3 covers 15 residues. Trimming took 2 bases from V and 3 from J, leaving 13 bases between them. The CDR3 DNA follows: TGTGCCAGTAGTATATCCGCCCCGGGAGACTATGGCTACACCTTC. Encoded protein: CASSISAPGDYGYTF.

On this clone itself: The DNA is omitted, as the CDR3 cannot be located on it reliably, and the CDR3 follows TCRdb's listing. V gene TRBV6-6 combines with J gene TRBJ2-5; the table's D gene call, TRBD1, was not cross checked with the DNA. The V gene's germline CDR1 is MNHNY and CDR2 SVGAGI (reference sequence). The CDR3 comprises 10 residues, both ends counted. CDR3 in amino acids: CATVAETQYF.

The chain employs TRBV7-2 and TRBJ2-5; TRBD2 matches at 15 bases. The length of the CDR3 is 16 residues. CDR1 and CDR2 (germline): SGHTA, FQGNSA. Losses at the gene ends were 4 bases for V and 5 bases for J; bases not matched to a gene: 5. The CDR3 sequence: CASSWTSGRASETQYF. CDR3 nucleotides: TGTGCCAGCAGCTGGACTAGCGGGAGGGCCTCTGAGACCCAGTACTTC.

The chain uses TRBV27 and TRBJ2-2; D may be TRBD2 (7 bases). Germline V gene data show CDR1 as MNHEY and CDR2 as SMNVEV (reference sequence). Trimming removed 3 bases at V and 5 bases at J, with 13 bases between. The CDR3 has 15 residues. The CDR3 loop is CASSFQGRGTGELFF. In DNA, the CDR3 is TGTGCCAGCAGTTTTCAGGGGAGGGGAACCGGGGAGCTGTTTTTT.

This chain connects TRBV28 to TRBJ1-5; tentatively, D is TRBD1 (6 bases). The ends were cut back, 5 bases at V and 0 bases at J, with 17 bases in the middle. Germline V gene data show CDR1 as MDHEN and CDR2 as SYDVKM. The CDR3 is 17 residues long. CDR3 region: CASSPFRQVLSNQPQHF. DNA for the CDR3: TGTGCCAGCAGTCCCTTCAGACAGGTCCTTAGCAATCAGCCCCAGCATTTT.

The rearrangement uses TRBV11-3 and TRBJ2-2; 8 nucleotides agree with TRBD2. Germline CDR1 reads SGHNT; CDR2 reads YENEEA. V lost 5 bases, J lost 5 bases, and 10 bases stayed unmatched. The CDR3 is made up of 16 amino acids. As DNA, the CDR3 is TGTGCCAGCAGCCCCGCCCGCGGGGGGCCGACCGGGGAGCTGTTTTTT. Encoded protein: CASSPARGGPTGELFF.

The CDR3 DNA follows: TGTGCCAGCAGGGAAATCAGGGGGTTAGGTGAAAAACTGTTTTTT. This gives the protein CASREIRGLGEKLFF. J is TRBJ1-4 and V is TRBV11-2; 7 bases are a match to TRBD1. CDR3 length: 15 residues. Germline CDR1 reads SGHAT; CDR2 reads FQNNGV. Trimming removed 6 bases from V and 7 bases from J; junction bases left unmatched: 11.

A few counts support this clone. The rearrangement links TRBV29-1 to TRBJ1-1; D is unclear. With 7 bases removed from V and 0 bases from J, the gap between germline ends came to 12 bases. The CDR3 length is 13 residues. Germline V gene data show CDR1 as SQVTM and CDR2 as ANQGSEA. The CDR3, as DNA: TGCAGCGCCCAGACCGGGGTGAACACTGAAGCTTTCTTT. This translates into CSAQTGVNTEAFF.

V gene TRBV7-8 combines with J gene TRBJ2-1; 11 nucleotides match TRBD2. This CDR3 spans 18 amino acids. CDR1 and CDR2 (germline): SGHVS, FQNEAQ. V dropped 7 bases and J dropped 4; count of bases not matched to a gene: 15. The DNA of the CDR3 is TGTGCCAGCAACGCGGGGGGTCTAGCGGGGGGACTTTACAATGAGCAGTTCTTC. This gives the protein CASNAGGLAGGLYNEQFF.